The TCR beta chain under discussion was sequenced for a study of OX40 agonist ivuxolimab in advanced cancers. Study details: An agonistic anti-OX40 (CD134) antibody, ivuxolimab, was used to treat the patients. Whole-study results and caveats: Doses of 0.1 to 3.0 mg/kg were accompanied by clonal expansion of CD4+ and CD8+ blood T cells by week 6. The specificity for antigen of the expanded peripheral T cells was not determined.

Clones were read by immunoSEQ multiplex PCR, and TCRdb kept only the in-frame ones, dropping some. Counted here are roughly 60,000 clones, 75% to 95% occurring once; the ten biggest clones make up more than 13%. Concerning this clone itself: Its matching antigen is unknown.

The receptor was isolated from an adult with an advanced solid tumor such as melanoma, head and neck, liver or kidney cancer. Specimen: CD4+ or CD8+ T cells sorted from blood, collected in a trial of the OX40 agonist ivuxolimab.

CDR3 region: CASRYGTSGNDEQFF. For the CDR3, the DNA is TGTGCCAGCAGATACGGGACTAGCGGGAACGATGAGCAGTTCTTC. The chain is built from TRBV6-1 and TRBJ2-1, with TRBD2 matching over 13 bases. The CDR3 is 15 amino acids. V lost 6 bases and J lost 8; bases outside the gene matches: 7. The germline V gene has CDR1 MNHNS and CDR2 SASEGT.